The 28 T cell receptor beta chains listed next were all sequenced from one sample in a study of cytomegalovirus exposure and HLA in healthy donors. This PCR relied on a set of 60 Vbeta primers and 13 Jbeta primers. Repertoires were generated with immunoSEQ multiplex PCR, while TCRdb's copy carries only in-frame clones and drops some. Seen here are fewer than 200,000 clones, roughly 80% observed once, and the top ten hold 0.5% to 0.55%. Sequenced input: PBMCs. These receptors originate from a woman in her fifties or sixties in good health and CMV-seronegative.

The chain joins TRBV19 to TRBJ1-2, with D unresolved. The germline gives CDR1 LNHDA, CDR2 SQIVND (reference sequence). The germline V and J ends were trimmed by 7 bases and 4 bases, with 16 bases remaining between them. The length of the CDR3 is 14 residues. CDR3 DNA: TGTGCCAGTAACCCAAGCGGTCAGACCTATGGCTACACCTTC. It translates to CASNPSGQTYGYTF.

V usage is TRBV28 and J usage is TRBJ2-7; D unclear. This CDR3 region has 11 residues. The germline V and J ends were trimmed by 6 bases and 5 bases, with 8 bases remaining between them. In germline, CDR1 is MDHEN, CDR2 SYDVKM. CDR3 DNA sequence: TGTGCCAGCAGCGAGCTTAACGAGCAGTACTTC. Its translation: CASSELNEQYF.

This clone was recorded only once. The rearrangement links TRBV30 to TRBJ2-2; D gene uncertain. Deletions cut 3 bases from V and 0 bases from J, with 20 bases between. CDR1 is GTSNPN and CDR2 is SVGIG in the germline V gene (reference sequence). This CDR3 is 18 amino acids long. Here the CDR3 reads CAWSLETEKFANTGELFF. The CDR3 nucleotides are TGTGCCTGGAGCTTGGAGACGGAGAAGTTCGCGAACACCGGGGAGCTGTTTTTT.

The V call is TRBV7-9, the J call TRBJ2-7, with 10 bases aligning to TRBD2. The ends lost 5 bases at V and 2 bases at J; junction bases unmatched: 18. From germline, CDR1 is SEHNR and CDR2 FQNEAQ (reference sequence). There are 19 residues in the CDR3. This CDR3 is CASSPWGGVLAGEAYEQYF. The CDR3 coding sequence is TGTGCCAGCAGCCCGTGGGGCGGGGTGCTAGCGGGGGAAGCCTACGAGCAGTACTTC.

The chain joins TRBV18 to TRBJ1-3; 8 bases align to TRBD1. From germline, CDR1 is KGHSH and CDR2 LQKENI. This CDR3 is 17 amino acids long. The J segment lost 0 bases and the V segment lost 6 bases, leaving 10 bases of the junction unmatched. CDR3 region: CASSLTGAAFSGNTIYF. CDR3 DNA sequence: TGTGCCAGCTCCCTGACAGGGGCCGCTTTCTCTGGAAACACCATATATTTT. Variable domain in full (rest from reference TRBV18 and TRBJ1-3): NAGVMQNPRHLVRRRGQEARLRCSPMKGHSHVYWYRQLPEEGLKFMVYLQKENIIDESGMPKERFSAEFPKEGPSILRIQQVVRGDSAAYFCASSLTGAAFSGNTIYFGEGSWLTVV.

The chain links TRBV6-1 to TRBJ2-7, with a tentative D call TRBD1 (6 bases). This CDR3 is 12 amino acids long. The ends were cut back, 8 bases at V and 3 bases at J, with 11 bases in the middle. The germline gives CDR1 MNHNS, CDR2 SASEGT. The CDR3 reads CASRDTFYEQYF. CDR3 in DNA: TGTGCCAGCCGGGACACGTTCTACGAGCAGTACTTC.

The chain links TRBV19 to TRBJ1-2; possibly TRBD1 for D (6 bases). CDR1 is LNHDA, CDR2 SQIVND, per germline (reference sequence). This CDR3 has 18 amino acids. V lost 4 bases, J lost 4 bases, and 25 bases lay in between. Here the CDR3 reads CASSTQTGTQNSFYGYTF. The CDR3 DNA reads TGTGCCAGTAGTACGCAAACCGGGACACAAAATTCTTTCTATGGCTACACCTTC.

The J gene is TRBJ2-5, the V gene TRBV5-4; no definite D call. Germline lookup yields CDR1 SGHNT and CDR2 YYREEE (reference sequence). Trimming stripped 4 bases from V and 5 bases from J, with 12 bases between. This CDR3 is built from 13 residues. In nucleotides, the CDR3 is TGTGCCAGCAGCCATCGAGATGAGGAGACCCAGTACTTC. It yields the protein CASSHRDEETQYF.

The gene calls are TRBV28 and TRBJ2-5, with 12 bases lining up with TRBD2. V gave up 5 bases and J gave up 5 bases; unmatched junction bases: 6. CDR3 length: 15 residues. Germline CDR1 MDHEN, CDR2 SYDVKM. CDR3 sequence reads: CASSPSGRAGETQYF. The CDR3 DNA is TGTGCCAGCAGTCCTAGCGGGAGGGCCGGGGAGACCCAGTACTTC.

The rearrangement links TRBV30 to TRBJ2-3, with 7 nucleotides matching TRBD2. The CDR3 extends over 13 amino acids. Germline V gene data show CDR1 as GTSNPN and CDR2 as SVGIG (reference sequence). After removal of 0 bases from V and 5 bases from J, the junction contained 2 bases not matched to a gene. The CDR3 protein is CAWSVPGGDTQYF. The CDR3, as DNA: TGTGCCTGGAGTGTCCCGGGGGGAGATACGCAGTATTTT.

V gene TRBV19 combines with J gene TRBJ2-4; D is possibly TRBD1 (5 bases). Between the trimmed V and J ends, which lost 4 bases and 12 bases, there was a span of 19 bases. This CDR3 comprises 14 residues. Germline values: CDR1 LNHDA, CDR2 SQIVND (reference sequence). In nucleotides, the CDR3 is TGTGCCAGTAGTACGGACACTACACTTATACCTCAGTACTTC. Translation gives CASSTDTTLIPQYF.

V is TRBV28 and J is TRBJ2-2, with 9 bases identical to TRBD1. The CDR3 runs to 15 residues. Germline V gene sequence: CDR1 MDHEN, CDR2 SYDVKM. V lost 5 bases, J lost 6 bases, and 7 bases stayed unmatched. CDR3: CASSNRGPLAGELFF. In nucleotides, the CDR3 is TGTGCCAGCAGTAACAGGGGGCCCCTGGCCGGGGAGCTGTTTTTT. Using reference TRBV28 and TRBJ2-2 for the parts outside the CDR3, the full variable domain is DVKVTQSSRYLVKRTGEKVFLECVQDMDHENMFWYRQDPGLGLRLIYFSYDVKMKEKGDIPEGYSVSREKKERFSLILESASTNQTSMYLCASSNRGPLAGELFFGEGSRLTVL.

This sequence joins TRBV11-2 and TRBJ2-5, with 9 bases matching TRBD2. The V gene's germline CDR1 is SGHAT and CDR2 FQNNGV. With V trimmed by 4 bases and J by 5 bases, 8 bases remained unmatched. The CDR3 sequence is 15 residues long. CDR3 amino acids: CASSSLKRGVETQYF. The CDR3 nucleotides are TGTGCCAGCAGCTCCCTCAAGCGGGGGGTGGAGACCCAGTACTTC.

The gene calls are TRBV9 and TRBJ2-1; 9 bases agree with TRBD2. In germline, CDR1 is SGDLS, CDR2 YYNGEE. V trimming: 0 bases; J trimming: 9 bases; junction bases outside the gene matches: 7. CDR3 length: 15 residues. In DNA form, the CDR3 reads TGTGCCAGCAGCGTAGGGGTAGCGGGGGAAGGTGAGCAGTTCTTC. This codes for CASSVGVAGEGEQFF.

The chain is built from TRBV7-2 and TRBJ2-5, with 10 bases fitting TRBD2. The CDR3 is 16 residues long. CDR1 and CDR2 from the germline V gene are SGHTA and FQGNSA. V lost 7 bases to trimming and J lost 4 bases; unmatched junction nucleotides: 12. Written as DNA, the CDR3 is TGTGCCAGCATTCGAAGGAGGAGCGGGGGGGTAGAGACCCAGTACTTC. Its protein product is CASIRRRSGGVETQYF.

The chain combines TRBV11-2 with TRBJ1-4; D not certain. The CDR3 is 12 amino acids. Germline V gene sequence: CDR1 SGHAT, CDR2 FQNNGV. V was pared by 1 base and J by 8 bases, with 5 bases between. In DNA, the CDR3 is TGTGCCAGCAGCTTAGCAATGGAAAAACTGTTTTTT. Translation: CASSLAMEKLFF.

This chain links TRBV5-4 with TRBJ2-3; D perhaps matches TRBD2 (6 bases). Looked up from germline, CDR1 is SGHNT and CDR2 is YYREEE (reference sequence). The CDR3 spans 15 residues. The ends were cut back, 1 base at V and 5 bases at J, with 14 bases in the middle. CDR3: CASSLKLASIDTQYF. CDR3 nucleotide sequence: TGTGCCAGCAGCTTGAAACTAGCTTCCATAGATACGCAGTATTTT.

The chain couples TRBV5-1 to TRBJ2-1; the match to TRBD2 covers 7 bases. This CDR3 has 15 amino acids. Looked up from germline, CDR1 is SGHRS and CDR2 is YFSETQ. V lost 4 bases and J lost 1; bases outside the gene matches: 5. Here the CDR3 DNA reads TGCGCCAGCAGCACGACGGGGGGATCCTACAATGAGCAGTTCTTC. Its translation is CASSTTGGSYNEQFF. The variable domain in full, with the rest retrieved from reference TRBV5-1 and TRBJ2-1, is KAGVTQTPRYLIKTRGQQVTLSCSPISGHRSVSWYQQTPGQGLQFLFEYFSETQRNKGNFPGRFSGRQFSNSRSEMNVSTLELGDSALYLCASSTTGGSYNEQFFGPGTRLTVL.

This clone appeared a few times. The rearrangement links TRBV28 to TRBJ1-4; possible D gene TRBD1, 5 bases. The CDR3 spans 12 residues. Germline CDR1 MDHEN, CDR2 SYDVKM. Trimming removed 10 bases from V and 8 bases from J, with 14 bases in between. CDR3 in amino acids: CAIPGIDEKLFF. The CDR3 DNA is TGTGCCATCCCAGGGATTGACGAAAAACTGTTTTTT. Filled out from reference TRBV28 and TRBJ1-4, the complete variable domain reads DVKVTQSSRYLVKRTGEKVFLECVQDMDHENMFWYRQDPGLGLRLIYFSYDVKMKEKGDIPEGYSVSREKKERFSLILESASTNQTSMYLCAIPGIDEKLFFGSGTQLSVL.

The chain combines TRBV11-2 with TRBJ2-5; D is perhaps TRBD1 (5 bases). The DNA end is a closer match to TRBJ2-7, so the J assignment may be wrong. Germline CDR1 is SGHAT and CDR2 is FQNNGV. This CDR3 has 15 residues. CDR3 loop: CASSLVRAVIGEQYF. CDR3 nucleotides: TGTGCCAGCAGCTTAGTCAGGGCAGTAATTGGCGAGCAGTACTTC.

Only a few counts were recorded for this clone. The rearrangement joins TRBV6-5 to TRBJ2-7, with 10 nucleotides matching TRBD1. Looked up from germline, CDR1 is MNHEY and CDR2 is SVGAGI. J lost 5 bases, V lost 5 bases, and 3 bases had no gene match. This CDR3 comprises 13 residues. The CDR3 region has the DNA TGTGCCAGCAGTAGGGACAGGGGCCACGAGCAGTACTTC. Protein product: CASSRDRGHEQYF.

J is TRBJ1-2 and V is TRBV9; the match to TRBD1 covers 7 bases. Per germline, CDR1 SGDLS and CDR2 YYNGEE. J lost 2 bases, V lost 4 bases, and 2 bases had no gene match. This CDR3 comprises 13 residues. The CDR3 DNA is TGTGCCAGCAGCCCGGGACAGAACTATGGCTACACCTTC. Protein: CASSPGQNYGYTF.

This clone was recorded only once. The genes are TRBV5-1 and TRBJ2-1; perhaps TRBD1 as D (5 bases). CDR1 and CDR2 (germline): SGHRS, YFSETQ. The CDR3 covers 14 residues. V lost 0 bases and J lost 7, with 11 bases in between. The DNA for the CDR3 is TGCGCCAGCAGCTTGGGGGTTCCAGGGAATGAGCAGTTCTTC. Protein sequence: CASSLGVPGNEQFF.

The chain employs TRBV5-1 and TRBJ2-2; 8 nucleotides match TRBD1. The CDR3 contains 17 residues. Germline trimming cut 0 bases from V and 4 bases from J; bases unmatched to any gene: 8. The germline gives CDR1 SGHRS, CDR2 YFSETQ. The CDR3 loop is CASSLAGQGRGTGELFF. CDR3 coding DNA: TGCGCCAGCAGCTTGGCCGGACAGGGTCGGGGCACCGGGGAGCTGTTTTTT.

This rearrangement joins TRBV30 to TRBJ2-4; the match to TRBD2 covers 7 bases. CDR1 is GTSNPN and CDR2 is SVGIG in the germline V gene (reference sequence). CDR3 size: 15 residues. Trimming at V came to 1 base and at J to 0 bases, leaving 3 bases not matched to a gene. The CDR3 DNA reads as TGTGCCTGGAGTGGGGGGGGGTTAGCCAAAAACATTCAGTACTTC. It yields the protein CAWSGGGLAKNIQYF.

Comment on this clone: A read error may produce the germline difference seen at one junction end. The V call is TRBV19, the J call TRBJ2-3; a possible D gene is TRBD2 (6 bases). The CDR3 contains 14 residues. Germline CDR1 and CDR2: LNHDA and SQIVND (reference sequence). CDR3 in DNA: TGTGCCAGTAGTAAAGGGTTCCGGGAGATCACCGTGGATTTT. Translating it yields CASSKGFREITVDF.

The chain combines TRBV7-2 with TRBJ2-7; 7 bases fit TRBD2. The CDR3 has 15 amino acids. V shed 4 bases, J shed 3 bases, and the junction held 9 bases outside the gene matches. Germline CDR1 reads SGHTA; CDR2 reads FQGNSA. The CDR3 DNA is TGTGCCAGCAGCTCCCCCCTCGGCGGGAGCTACGAGCAGTACTTC. Translated, it gives CASSSPLGGSYEQYF.

The rearrangement links TRBV27 to TRBJ2-1; D not certain. CDR1 and CDR2 (germline): MNHEY, SMNVEV (reference sequence). The ends were cut back, 5 bases at V and 8 bases at J, with 7 bases in the middle. The CDR3 is 11 amino acids. The CDR3 spells CASSIGYEQFF. The CDR3 bases are TGTGCCAGCAGTATCGGGTATGAGCAGTTCTTC.